The 7 T cell receptor beta chains below all came from one sample that was sequenced in a study of Ad26.COV2.S vaccination and SARS-CoV-2 variants. Treatment in this sample: around 19 received Ad26.COV2.S at low or high dose, single or two shots; about 5 received placebo; per-sample allocation not given. The samples were gathered on day 63 after the first injection of vaccine or placebo. Data came from immunoSEQ multiplex PCR; TCRdb stores just in-frame clones and leaves some out. The sample contains about 280,000 clones, about 89% of which appear only once. Sequencing used peripheral blood, obtained in a trial of Ad26.COV2.S vaccine versus placebo. These receptors came from a person between 18 and 65 years old who received the Ad26.COV2.S COVID-19 vaccine or a placebo.

V gene TRBV3-1 (or the pseudogene TRBV3-2) combines with J gene TRBJ1-2, with 10 bases that match TRBD1. CDR3 length: 16 residues. CDR1 is LGHDT, CDR2 YNNKEL, per germline (reference sequence). Trimming at V came to 4 bases and at J to 6 bases, leaving 11 bases not matched to a gene. The CDR3 spells CASSPRDRGTIHGYTF. The CDR3 nucleotides read TGTGCCAGCAGCCCTAGGGACAGGGGAACGATCCATGGCTACACCTTC.

The V and J genes are TRBV3-1 (or the pseudogene TRBV3-2) and TRBJ2-7; D is perhaps TRBD2 (6 bases). The CDR3 runs to 14 residues. Between the trimmed V and J ends, which lost 1 base and 2 bases, there was a span of 9 bases. Per germline, CDR1 LGHDT and CDR2 YNNKEL (reference sequence). The CDR3 region is CASSQAGEAYEQYF. DNA for the CDR3: TGTGCCAGCAGCCAAGCGGGAGAGGCCTACGAGCAGTACTTC.

This sequence joins TRBV7-6 and TRBJ2-2; 8 bases are a match to TRBD1. Germline V gene lookup returns CDR1 SGHVS and CDR2 FNYEAQ. CDR3 length: 14 residues. V was pared by 5 bases and J by 6 bases, with 5 bases of the junction left unmatched. CDR3 region: CASSQDREAGELFF. For the CDR3, the DNA is TGTGCCAGCAGCCAGGACAGGGAGGCCGGGGAGCTGTTTTTT.

This clone has just a few counts. The rearrangement uses TRBV12-3 or TRBV12-4 and TRBJ1-2; no definite D call. V was cut by 4 bases and J by 7 bases, with 13 bases left in between. This CDR3 comprises 13 residues. The CDR3 region is CASSSRRSSGYTF. CDR3 bases: TGTGCCAGCAGTTCCAGGAGGTCGTCTGGCTACACCTTC.

The rearrangement joins TRBV2 to TRBJ2-7; 7 bases map to TRBD1. The CDR3 is 14 amino acids. The J segment lost 0 bases and the V segment lost 6 bases, leaving 5 bases of the junction unmatched. The germline V gene encodes CDR1 SNHLY and CDR2 FYNNEI. The CDR3 nucleotides are TGTGCCAGCAGGCCAGGGGGACCCTCCTACGAGCAGTACTTC. Protein: CASRPGGPSYEQYF.

Remarks on this clone: Other DNA sequences in this sample translate to the same CDR3. The V and J genes are TRBV10-3 and TRBJ1-5; tentatively, D is TRBD1 (5 bases). V lost 0 bases and J 3 bases, leaving 9 bases between the germline ends. Germline loops: CDR1 ENHRY, CDR2 SYGVKD. The CDR3 loop spans 15 amino acids. Written as DNA, the CDR3 is TGTGCCATCAGTGAGTCTCTAGGGGCCAATCAGCCCCAGCATTTT. It encodes CAISESLGANQPQHF.

The chain couples TRBV4-1 to TRBJ1-4; maybe TRBD1 (6 bases). V shed 5 bases and J shed 3 bases, with 13 bases lying between them. Looked up from germline, CDR1 is MGHRA and CDR2 is YSYEKL. The CDR3 consists of 15 residues. This CDR3 is CASSSPQGSNEKLFF. Written as DNA, the CDR3 is TGCGCCAGCAGCTCTCCACAGGGATCTAATGAAAAACTGTTTTTT.